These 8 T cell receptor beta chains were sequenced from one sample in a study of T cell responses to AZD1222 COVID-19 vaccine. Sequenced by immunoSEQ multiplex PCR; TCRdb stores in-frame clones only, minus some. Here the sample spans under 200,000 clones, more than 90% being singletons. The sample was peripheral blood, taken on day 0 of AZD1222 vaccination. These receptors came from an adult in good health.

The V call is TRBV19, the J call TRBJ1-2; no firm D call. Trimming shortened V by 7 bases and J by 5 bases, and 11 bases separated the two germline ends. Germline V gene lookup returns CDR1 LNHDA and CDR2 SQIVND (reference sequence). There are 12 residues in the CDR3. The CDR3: CASKGGRYGYTF. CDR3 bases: TGTGCCAGTAAAGGAGGGAGATATGGCTACACCTTC.

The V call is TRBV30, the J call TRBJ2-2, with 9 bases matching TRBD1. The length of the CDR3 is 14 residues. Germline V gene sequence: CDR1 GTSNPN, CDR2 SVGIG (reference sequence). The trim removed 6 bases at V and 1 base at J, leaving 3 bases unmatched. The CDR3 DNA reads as TGTGCCTGTGACAGGGGGAGGAACACCGGGGAGCTGTTTTTT. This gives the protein CACDRGRNTGELFF.

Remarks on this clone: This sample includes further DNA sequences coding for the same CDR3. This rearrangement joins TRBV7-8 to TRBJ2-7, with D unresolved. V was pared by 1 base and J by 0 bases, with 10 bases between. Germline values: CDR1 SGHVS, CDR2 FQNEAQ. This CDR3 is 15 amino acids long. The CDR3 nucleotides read TGTGCCAGCAGCTTAGAAGGTGGTAGCTCCTACGAGCAGTACTTC. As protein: CASSLEGGSSYEQYF.

The CDR3 DNA is TGTGCCAGCAGCTTGGCCCCCACAATGGGCTATGGCTACACCTTC. Protein: CASSLAPTMGYGYTF. The genes are TRBV5-5 and TRBJ1-2; no clear D. CDR3 size: 15 residues. Germline CDR1 reads SGHKS; CDR2 reads YYEKEE (reference sequence). The V and J ends lost 0 bases and 4 bases respectively, with 13 bases between them.

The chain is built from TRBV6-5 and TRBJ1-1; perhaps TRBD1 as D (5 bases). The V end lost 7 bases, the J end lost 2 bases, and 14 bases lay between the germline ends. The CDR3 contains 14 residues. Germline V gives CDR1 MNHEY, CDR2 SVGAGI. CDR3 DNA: TGTGCCAGCACCCGGGGACGGGGAAACACTGAAGCTTTCTTT. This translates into CASTRGRGNTEAFF.

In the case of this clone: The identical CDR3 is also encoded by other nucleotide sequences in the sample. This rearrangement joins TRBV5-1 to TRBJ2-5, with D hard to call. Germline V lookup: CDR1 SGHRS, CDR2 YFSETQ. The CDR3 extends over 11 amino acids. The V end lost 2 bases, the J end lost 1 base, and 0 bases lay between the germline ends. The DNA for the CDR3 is TGCGCCAGCAGCTTCCAAGAGACCCAGTACTTC. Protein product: CASSFQETQYF.

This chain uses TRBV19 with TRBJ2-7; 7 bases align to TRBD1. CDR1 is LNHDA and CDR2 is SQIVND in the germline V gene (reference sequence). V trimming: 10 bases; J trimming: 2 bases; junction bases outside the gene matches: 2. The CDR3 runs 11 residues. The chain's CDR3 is CATGQTYEQYF. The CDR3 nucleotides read TGTGCCACGGGACAGACCTACGAGCAGTACTTC.

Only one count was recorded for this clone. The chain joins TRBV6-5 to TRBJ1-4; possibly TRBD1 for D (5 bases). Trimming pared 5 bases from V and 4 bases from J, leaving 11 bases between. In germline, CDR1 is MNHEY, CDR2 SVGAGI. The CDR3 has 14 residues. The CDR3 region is CASSTGGGNEKLFF. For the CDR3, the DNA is TGTGCCAGCAGTACGGGTGGGGGTAATGAAAAACTGTTTTTT.